This T cell receptor (beta chain) was obtained from a study of Ad26.COV2.S vaccination and SARS-CoV-2 variants. Study-wide results and caveats: Quantification of TCR breadth and depth may have yielded underestimates of total T cell responses. CD8+ and CD4+ T cells specific for spike reportedly responded with substantial breadth after vaccination.

Noted treatment: some 20 received Ad26.COV2.S at low or high dose, single or two shots; 5 received placebo; per-sample allocation not given. Samples were taken on day 63 after the first vaccine or placebo injection. Vaccine was an Ad26 vector expressing Wuhan-strain SARS-CoV-2 spike. Germline V gene sequence: CDR1 GTSNPN, CDR2 SVGIG (reference sequence). The CDR3 is 15 residues long. The ends were cut back, 2 bases at V and 0 bases at J, with 12 bases in the middle. Repertoires were generated with immunoSEQ multiplex PCR, while TCRdb's copy carries only in-frame clones and drops some. The table shows 350,000 to 450,000 clones, with about 83% occurring only once. With respect to this clone: What it binds is unknown.

Sample: peripheral blood, taken in a trial of Ad26.COV2.S vaccine versus placebo. The rearrangement links TRBV30 to TRBJ2-3; TRBD2 might be the D (5 bases). This receptor was identified in a person aged 18-60 years who received the Ad26.COV2.S COVID-19 vaccine or a placebo. The CDR3 loop is CAWSPDLSSTDTQYF. DNA of the CDR3: TGTGCCTGGAGTCCGGACTTATCTAGCACAGATACGCAGTATTTT. Filled out from reference TRBV30 and TRBJ2-3, the complete variable domain reads SQTIHQWPATLVQPVGSPLSLECTVEGTSNPNLYWYRQAAGRGLQLLFYSVGIGQISSEVPQNLSASRPQDRQFILSSKKLLLSDSGFYLCAWSPDLSSTDTQYFGPGTRLTVL.